Below, one TCR beta chain is given with its context. Its antigen specificity is not known. The record has no base qualities; no much larger clone is one base away. Collaborating institutions collected whole blood in K2EDTA tubes following their own protocols. For TCRbeta analysis, collaborator samples were shipped as frozen whole blood, as isolated PBMCs, or as DNA extracted from either sample type. The sample comes from a study of blood T cell repertoires in COVID-19 (dated by TCRdb to about 2020). Study-wide context: Samples covering the acute and convalescent phases of COVID-19 were provided by collaborators in the United States, Italy and Spain. The prospective study material was composed of cDNA or gDNA derived from T cells, B-cell-depleted T cells, or PBMCs. Subjects who had been exposed to COVID-19, were actively infected with it, or had recovered from it provided the deeply sampled blood TCRbeta repertoires that made up the dataset. A freely available public database, intended as a resource for researchers studying the immune response to SARS-CoV-2, is where the repertoires were released. Samples were obtained from the ongoing ImmuneRACE study (first 160 participants) and from about 1,300 subjects provided by 6 global collaborators. Nearly every sample came with metadata listing a de-identified subject ID, COVID-19 status, age in years and sex. Where available, HLA class I and class II types were taken from metadata supplied by the sample provider and were not determined by assay-based typing.

Trimming leaves V shorter by 3 bases and J shorter by 6 bases, with the junction holding 3 bases beyond the gene matches. Spanning cysteine to phenylalanine, the CDR3 consists of 14 amino acids. The CDR3 DNA has 42 bases and is translated from base 1. The germline V gene (reference sequence) yields GTSNPN for CDR1 and SVGIG for CDR2. Summary of the overall study and its limitations: How much clinical and demographic metadata was included differed by source and by participant, and the metadata was provided uncurated.

The immunoSEQ Assay, a bias-controlled multiplex PCR, was used to amplify TCRbeta CDR3 regions from genomic DNA. Processing in the source paper ran as follows. Within the assay, amplification of reference gene primers was used to estimate how many nucleated cells each sample contained. Sequence reads were collapsed and filtered to measure the absolute abundance of every unique TCRbeta CDR3 rearrangement. For each sample, productive Simpson clonality was calculated as the square root of Simpson's diversity index over productive rearrangements. The clones in this table, taken by TCRdb from immuneACCESS, are in-frame only. Not every clone is retained; where verified, under half of the shortfall comes from an unresolved V gene, and the cause of the rest is unknown. That table gives V, J and clone size, and the DNA gave D and trimming. The table for this sample lists approximately 410,000 clones; about nine tenths of them were counted only once. More than 1.4% of the sample comes from the top ten.

This clonotype originated in a woman in her twenties or thirties with active or convalescent COVID-19. The rearrangement joined TRBV30 to TRBJ2-2, with TRBD2 matching 11 junction bases. Sequencing used peripheral blood. This receptor has the CDR3 CAWRGLAVAGELFF. DNA sequence: TGTGCCTGGAGGGGACTAGCGGTCGCCGGGGAGCTGTTTTTT.